This T cell receptor beta chain was recovered during a study of blood T cell repertoires in COVID-19. At the level of the study: There were acute and convalescent COVID-19 samples, and they came from the United States, Italy and Spain. Sources were T cells, B-cell-depleted T cells, or PBMCs; the material itself was cDNA or gDNA.

The protocol was immunoSEQ multiplex PCR, while the TCRdb copy is restricted to in-frame clones and leaves out a portion. The sample lists more than 120,000 clones; approximately 89% were seen once. Trimming took off 6 bases at V and 6 bases at J, with 11 bases between the two ends. CDR1 is MNHEY and CDR2 is SVGAGI in the germline V gene. The CDR3 runs 13 residues. The rearrangement links TRBV6-5 to TRBJ2-2; a weak D match, TRBD2 (6 bases). The sample taken for sequencing was peripheral blood. The TCR comes from a human donor in a cohort sampled during active COVID-19. The CDR3 sequence: CASSPRLAGELFF. The DNA for the CDR3 is TGTGCCAGCAGCCCCCGACTAGCCGGGGAGCTGTTTTTT.